The T cell receptor (beta chain) described here comes from a study of cytomegalovirus exposure and HLA in healthy donors. This CDR3 is 16 amino acids long. Germline lookup yields CDR1 SEHNR and CDR2 FQNEAQ (reference sequence). V lost 5 bases, J lost 1 base, and 7 bases stayed unmatched. The study ran its PCR with 60 Vbeta and 13 Jbeta primers. The assay was immunoSEQ multiplex PCR, and TCRdb's table has in-frame clones only and misses some. This sample contains around 140,000 clones. Findings and limits, study-wide: Rarity marked most TCR sequences, yet some public TCRs occurred in many donors. The study put 150 or so TCR beta chains on its list as cytomegalovirus-associated. Common viral pathogens (according to a later analysis) appeared linked to several of the most significant clusters.

As to this clone: Antigen specificity is unknown.

The TCR sequence derives from a woman between 40 and 55 years old in good health and CMV-seronegative. The chain employs TRBV7-9 and TRBJ2-7, with 11 bases fitting TRBD2. The material sequenced was PBMCs. The CDR3 protein is CASSPGTSGFSYEQYV. The CDR3 DNA sequence: TGTGCCAGCAGCCCCGGGACTAGCGGTTTTTCCTACGAGCAGTACGTC.